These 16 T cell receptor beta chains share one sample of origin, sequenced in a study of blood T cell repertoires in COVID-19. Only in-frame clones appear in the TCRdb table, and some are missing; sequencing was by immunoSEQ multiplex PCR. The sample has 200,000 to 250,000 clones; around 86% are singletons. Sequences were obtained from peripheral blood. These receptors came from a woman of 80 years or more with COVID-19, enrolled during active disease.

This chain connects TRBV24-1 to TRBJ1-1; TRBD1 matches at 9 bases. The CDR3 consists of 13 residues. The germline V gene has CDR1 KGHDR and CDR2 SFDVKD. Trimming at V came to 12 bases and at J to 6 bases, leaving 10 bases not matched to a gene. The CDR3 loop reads CAVQGAGTSEAFF. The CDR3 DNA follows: TGTGCCGTACAGGGGGCGGGGACCTCTGAAGCTTTCTTT.

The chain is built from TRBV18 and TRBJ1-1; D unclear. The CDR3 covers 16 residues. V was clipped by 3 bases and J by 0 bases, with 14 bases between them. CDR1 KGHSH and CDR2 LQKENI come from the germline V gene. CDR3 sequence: CASSPVENRVNTEAFF. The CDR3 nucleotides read TGTGCCAGCTCACCTGTTGAAAATCGGGTGAACACTGAAGCTTTCTTT.

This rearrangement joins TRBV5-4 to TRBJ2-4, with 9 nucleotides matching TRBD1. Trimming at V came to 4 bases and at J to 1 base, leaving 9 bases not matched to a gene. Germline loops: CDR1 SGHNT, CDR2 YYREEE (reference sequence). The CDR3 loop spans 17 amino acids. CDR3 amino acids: CASSGIGQGIAKNIQYF. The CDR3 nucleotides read TGTGCCAGCAGCGGAATCGGACAGGGGATTGCCAAAAACATTCAGTACTTC.

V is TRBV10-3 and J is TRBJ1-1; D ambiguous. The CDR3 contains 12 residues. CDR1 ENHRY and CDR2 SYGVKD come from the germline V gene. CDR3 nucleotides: TGTTCAAACGGGGTTGCAGGCACTGAAGCTTTCTTT. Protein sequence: CSNGVAGTEAFF.

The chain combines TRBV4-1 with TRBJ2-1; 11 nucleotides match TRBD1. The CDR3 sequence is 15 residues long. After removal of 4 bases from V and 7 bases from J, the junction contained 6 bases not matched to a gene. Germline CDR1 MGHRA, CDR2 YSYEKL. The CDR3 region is CASSRGQGAPNEQFF. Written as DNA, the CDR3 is TGCGCCAGCAGCCGCGGACAGGGGGCTCCGAATGAGCAGTTCTTC.

In nucleotides, the CDR3 is TGTGCCAGCAGCCCTCCATGGGGGGAGGCGAACACTGAAGCTTTCTTT. Translating gives CASSPPWGEANTEAFF. This chain links TRBV7-2 with TRBJ1-1; TRBD1 might be the D (5 bases). The CDR3 is 16 residues long. Germline V gene data show CDR1 as SGHTA and CDR2 as FQGNSA. V was shortened by 5 bases and J by 1 base, with 17 bases between the two germline ends.

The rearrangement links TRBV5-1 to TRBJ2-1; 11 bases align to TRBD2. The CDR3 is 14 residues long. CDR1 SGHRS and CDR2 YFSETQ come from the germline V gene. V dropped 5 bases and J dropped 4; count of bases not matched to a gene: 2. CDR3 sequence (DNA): TGCGCCAGCAGAGGGACTAGCGGTTACAATGAGCAGTTCTTC. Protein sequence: CASRGTSGYNEQFF.

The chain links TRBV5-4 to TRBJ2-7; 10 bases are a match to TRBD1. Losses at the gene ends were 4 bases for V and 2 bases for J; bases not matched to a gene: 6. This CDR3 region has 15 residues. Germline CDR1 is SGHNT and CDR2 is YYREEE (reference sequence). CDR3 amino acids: CASSSRQGATYEQYF. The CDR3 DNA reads TGTGCCAGCAGCAGTAGACAGGGGGCTACCTACGAGCAGTACTTC.

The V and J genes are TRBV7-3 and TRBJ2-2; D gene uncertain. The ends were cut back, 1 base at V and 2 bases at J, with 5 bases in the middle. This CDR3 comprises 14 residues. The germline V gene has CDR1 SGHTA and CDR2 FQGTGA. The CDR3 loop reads CASSLNSNTGELFF. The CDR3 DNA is TGTGCCAGCAGCTTAAATAGCAACACCGGGGAGCTGTTTTTT.

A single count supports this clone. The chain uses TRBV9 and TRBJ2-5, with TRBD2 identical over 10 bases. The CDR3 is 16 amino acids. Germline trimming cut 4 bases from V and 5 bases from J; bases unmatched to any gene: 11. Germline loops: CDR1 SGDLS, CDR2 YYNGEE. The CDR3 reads CASSIMGTSATETQYF. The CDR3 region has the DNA TGTGCCAGCAGCATAATGGGGACTAGCGCGACGGAGACCCAGTACTTC.

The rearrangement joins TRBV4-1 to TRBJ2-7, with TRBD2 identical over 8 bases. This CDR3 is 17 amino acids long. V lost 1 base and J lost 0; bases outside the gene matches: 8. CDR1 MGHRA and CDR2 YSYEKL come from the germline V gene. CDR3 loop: CASSQVLAVKSSYEQYF. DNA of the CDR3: TGCGCCAGCAGCCAAGTACTAGCGGTAAAGAGCTCCTACGAGCAGTACTTC.

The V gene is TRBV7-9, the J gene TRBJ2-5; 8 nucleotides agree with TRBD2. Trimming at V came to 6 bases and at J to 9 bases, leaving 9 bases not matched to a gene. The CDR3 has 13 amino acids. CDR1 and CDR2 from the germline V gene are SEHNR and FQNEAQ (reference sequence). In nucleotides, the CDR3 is TGTGCCAGCAGTTTACAACCCGGGGGGGCCCAGTACTTC. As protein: CASSLQPGGAQYF. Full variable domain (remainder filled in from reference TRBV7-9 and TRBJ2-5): DTGVSQNPRHKITKRGQNVTFRCDPISEHNRLYWYRQTLGQGPEFLTYFQNEAQLEKSRLLSDRFSAERPKGSFSTLEIQRTEQGDSAMYLCASSLQPGGAQYFGPGTRLLVL.

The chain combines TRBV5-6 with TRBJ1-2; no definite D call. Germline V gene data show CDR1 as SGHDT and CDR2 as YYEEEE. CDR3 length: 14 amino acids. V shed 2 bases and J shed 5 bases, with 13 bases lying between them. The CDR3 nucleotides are TGTGCCAGCAGCTTTCGGGTTCCCCCTTATGGCTACACCTTC. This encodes CASSFRVPPYGYTF.

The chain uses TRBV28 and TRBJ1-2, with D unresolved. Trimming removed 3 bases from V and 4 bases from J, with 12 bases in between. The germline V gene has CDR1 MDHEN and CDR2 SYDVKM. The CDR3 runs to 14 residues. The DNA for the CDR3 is TGTGCCAGCAGTTTGAGAGGGTGGGGCTATGGCTACACCTTC. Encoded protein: CASSLRGWGYGYTF.

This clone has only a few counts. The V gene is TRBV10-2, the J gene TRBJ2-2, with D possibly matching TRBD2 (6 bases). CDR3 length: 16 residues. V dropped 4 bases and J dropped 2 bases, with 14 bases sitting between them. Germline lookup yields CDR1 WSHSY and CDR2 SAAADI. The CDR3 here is CASSVGRGANTGELFF. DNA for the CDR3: TGCGCCAGCAGTGTAGGCCGCGGGGCAAACACCGGGGAGCTGTTTTTT.

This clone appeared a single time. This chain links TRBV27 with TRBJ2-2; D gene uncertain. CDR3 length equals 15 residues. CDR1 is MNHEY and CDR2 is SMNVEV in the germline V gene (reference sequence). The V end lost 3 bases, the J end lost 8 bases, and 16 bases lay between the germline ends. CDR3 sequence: CASSFQAASVGELFF. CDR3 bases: TGTGCCAGCAGTTTCCAGGCCGCGAGTGTGGGGGAGCTGTTTTTT.